The sequence of this TCR beta chain was determined in a study of blood T cells in healthy people across ages. General study points: Any changes in expanded clonotypes were possibly confounded, as donor CMV status remained unknown. Age brought a roughly linear fall in TCR beta diversity measured per million T cells.

The use of a sample-barcoded 5' primer and a J-beta primer mix characterized a second PCR of 7 to 11 cycles. With 12 random nucleotides, a template-switch adaptor tagged each individual cDNA molecule. TCRdb called the 5' RACE reads again in MiXCR, with one record for every CDR3 protein. The table includes 550,000 to 650,000 distinct CDR3 sequences, 25% to 30% detected once. In the case of this clonotype: Its antigen is not known.

Isolated per sample were at least 7 million PBMCs. V shed 1 base, J shed 4 bases, and the junction held 11 bases outside the gene matches. The CDR3 covers 18 residues. CDR1 LGHNA and CDR2 YNFKEQ come from the germline V gene. Sequencing was carried out using blood. The chain recombines TRBV4-2 with TRBJ1-3; 9 bases agree with TRBD1. This sequence was found in a woman older than 75 in good health. CDR3 sequence reads: CASSQGANRGLSGNTIYF. The CDR3 DNA follows: TGTGCCAGCAGCCAAGGAGCGAACAGGGGGCTCTCAGGAAACACCATATATTTT.